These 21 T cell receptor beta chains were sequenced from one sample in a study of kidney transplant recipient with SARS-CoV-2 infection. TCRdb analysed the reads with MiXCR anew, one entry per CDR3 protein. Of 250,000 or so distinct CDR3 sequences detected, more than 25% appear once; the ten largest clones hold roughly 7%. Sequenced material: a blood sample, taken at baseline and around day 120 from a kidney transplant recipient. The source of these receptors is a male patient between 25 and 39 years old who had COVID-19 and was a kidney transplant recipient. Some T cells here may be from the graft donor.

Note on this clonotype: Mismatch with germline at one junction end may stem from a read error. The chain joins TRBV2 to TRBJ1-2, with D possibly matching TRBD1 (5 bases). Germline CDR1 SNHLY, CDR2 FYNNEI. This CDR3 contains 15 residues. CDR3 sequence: CASRMTEGPYYGYAF. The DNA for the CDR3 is TGTGCCAGCAGGATGACAGAGGGCCCCTACTATGGCTACGCCTTC.

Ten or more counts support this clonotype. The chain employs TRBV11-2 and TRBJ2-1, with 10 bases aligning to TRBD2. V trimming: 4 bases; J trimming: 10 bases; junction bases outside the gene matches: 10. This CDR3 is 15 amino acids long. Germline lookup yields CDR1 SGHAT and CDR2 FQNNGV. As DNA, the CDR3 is TGTGCCAGCAGCTGGGGGGCTAGCGGGGGCCAGGAGCAGTTCTTC. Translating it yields CASSWGASGGQEQFF.

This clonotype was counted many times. The chain's CDR3 is CASGEPVPGKTYGYTF. The DNA of the CDR3 is TGTGCCAGCGGGGAGCCCGTACCAGGAAAGACCTATGGCTACACCTTC. J is TRBJ1-2 and V is TRBV5-4; no definite D call. Looked up from germline, CDR1 is SGHNT and CDR2 is YYREEE (reference sequence). This CDR3 contains 16 residues. The V end was cut by 7 bases, the J end by 4 bases, with 23 bases between.

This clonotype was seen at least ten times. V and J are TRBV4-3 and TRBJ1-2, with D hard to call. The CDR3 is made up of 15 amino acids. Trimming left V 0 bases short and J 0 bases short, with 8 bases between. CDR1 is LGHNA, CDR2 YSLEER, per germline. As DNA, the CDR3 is TGCGCCAGCAGCCAAGATGCAGGCGCTAACTATGGCTACACCTTC. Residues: CASSQDAGANYGYTF.

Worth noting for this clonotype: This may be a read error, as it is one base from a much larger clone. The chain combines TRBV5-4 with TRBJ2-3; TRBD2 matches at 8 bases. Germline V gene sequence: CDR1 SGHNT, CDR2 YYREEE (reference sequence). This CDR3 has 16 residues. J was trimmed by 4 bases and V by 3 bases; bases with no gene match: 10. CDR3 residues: CASSSSREVFPDTQYF. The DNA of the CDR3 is TGTGCCAGCAGCTCGTCGCGGGAGGTATTTCCAGATACGCAGTATTTT. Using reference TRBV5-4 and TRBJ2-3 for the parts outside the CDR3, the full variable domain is ETGVTQSPTHLIKTRGQQVTLRCSSQSGHNTVSWYQQALGQGPQFIFQYYREEENGRGNFPPRFSGLQFPNYSSELNVNALELDDSALYLCASSSSREVFPDTQYFGPGTRLTVL.

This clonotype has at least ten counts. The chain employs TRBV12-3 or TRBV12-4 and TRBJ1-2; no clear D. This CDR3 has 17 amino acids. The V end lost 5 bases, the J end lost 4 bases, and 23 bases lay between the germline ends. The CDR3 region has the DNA TGTGCCAGCAGTCTTCACGGCACAGCAGGAAAGACCTATGGCTACACCTTC. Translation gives CASSLHGTAGKTYGYTF.

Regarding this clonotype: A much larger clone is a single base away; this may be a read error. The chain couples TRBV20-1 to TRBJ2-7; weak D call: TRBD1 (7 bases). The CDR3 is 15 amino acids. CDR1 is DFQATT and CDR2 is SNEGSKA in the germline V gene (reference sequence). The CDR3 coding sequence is TGCGGTGCTAGGGGGCGGGACTCCGACTCCTACGAGCAGTACTTC. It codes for CGARGRDSDSYEQYF.

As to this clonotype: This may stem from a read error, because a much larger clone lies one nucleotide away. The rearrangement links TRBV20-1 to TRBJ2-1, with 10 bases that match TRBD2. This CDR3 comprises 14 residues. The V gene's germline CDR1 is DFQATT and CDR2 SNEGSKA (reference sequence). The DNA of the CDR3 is TGCAGTGCTTCTAGCGGGAGTGCCAACAATGGGCAGTTCTTC. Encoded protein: CSASSGSANNGQFF.

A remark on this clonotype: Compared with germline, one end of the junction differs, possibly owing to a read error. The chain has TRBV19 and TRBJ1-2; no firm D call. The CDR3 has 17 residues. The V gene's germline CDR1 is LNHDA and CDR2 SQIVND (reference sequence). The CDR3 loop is CASSPLATNRKTYGYAF. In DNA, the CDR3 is TGTGCCAGTAGTCCGCTAGCGACAAATCGAAAGACCTATGGCTACGCCTTC.

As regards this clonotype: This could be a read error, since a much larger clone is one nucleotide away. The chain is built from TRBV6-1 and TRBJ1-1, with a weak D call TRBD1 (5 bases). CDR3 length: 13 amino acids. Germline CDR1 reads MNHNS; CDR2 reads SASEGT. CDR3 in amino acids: CANSERGFTEAFF. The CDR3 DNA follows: TGTGCCAACAGTGAAAGGGGTTTCACTGAAGCTTTCTTT.

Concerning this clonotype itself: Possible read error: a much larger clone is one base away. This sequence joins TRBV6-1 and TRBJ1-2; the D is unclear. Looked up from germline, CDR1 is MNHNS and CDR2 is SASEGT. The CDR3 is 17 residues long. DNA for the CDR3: TGTGCCAGCAGTGTGTGCACGGAATGTAGAAAGACCTATGACTACACCTTC. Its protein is CASSVCTECRKTYDYTF.

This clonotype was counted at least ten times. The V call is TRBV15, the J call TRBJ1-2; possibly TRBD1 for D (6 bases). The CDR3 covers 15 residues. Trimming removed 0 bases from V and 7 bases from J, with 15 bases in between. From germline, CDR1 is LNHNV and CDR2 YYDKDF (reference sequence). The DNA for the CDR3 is TGTGCCACCAGCAGAGATGGGGGCATGGGGTCTGGCTACACCTTC. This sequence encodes CATSRDGGMGSGYTF.

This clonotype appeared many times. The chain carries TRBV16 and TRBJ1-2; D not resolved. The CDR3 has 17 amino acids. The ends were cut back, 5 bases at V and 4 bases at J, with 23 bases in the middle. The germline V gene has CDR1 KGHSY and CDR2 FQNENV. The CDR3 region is CASSYGTVVRKTYGYTF. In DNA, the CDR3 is TGTGCCAGCAGCTATGGCACGGTCGTTAGAAAGACCTATGGCTACACCTTC.

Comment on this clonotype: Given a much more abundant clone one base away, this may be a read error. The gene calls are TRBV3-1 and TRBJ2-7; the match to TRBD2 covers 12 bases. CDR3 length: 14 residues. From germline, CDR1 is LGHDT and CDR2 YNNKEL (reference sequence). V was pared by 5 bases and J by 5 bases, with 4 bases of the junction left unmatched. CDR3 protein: CASSGLAGTNEQYF. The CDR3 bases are TGTGCCAGCAGCGGACTAGCGGGAACCAACGAGCAGTACTTC.

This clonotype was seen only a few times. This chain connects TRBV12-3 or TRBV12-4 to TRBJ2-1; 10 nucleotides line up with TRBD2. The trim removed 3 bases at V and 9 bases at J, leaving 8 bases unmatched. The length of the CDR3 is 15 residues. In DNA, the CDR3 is TGTGCCAGCAGTTTTGGTCTAGCGGGAGTGCTTGAGCAGTTCTTC. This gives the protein CASSFGLAGVLEQFF.

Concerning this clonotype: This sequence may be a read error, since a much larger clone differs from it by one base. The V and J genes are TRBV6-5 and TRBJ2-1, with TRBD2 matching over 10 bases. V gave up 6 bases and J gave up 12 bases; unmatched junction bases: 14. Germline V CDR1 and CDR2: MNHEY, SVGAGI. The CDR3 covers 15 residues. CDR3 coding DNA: TGTGCCAGCAGACCACTAGCGGGAAGGGGCATGAGGCAGTTCTTC. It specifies CASRPLAGRGMRQFF.

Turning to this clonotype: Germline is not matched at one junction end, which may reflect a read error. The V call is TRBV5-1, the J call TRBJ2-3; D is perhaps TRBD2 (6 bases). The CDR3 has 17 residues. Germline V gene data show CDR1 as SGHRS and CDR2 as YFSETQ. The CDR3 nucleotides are TGCGCCAGCAGCTTGTCGTTCGCGGGGACCTCCACAGGTACGCAGTATTTT. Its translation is CASSLSFAGTSTGTQYF.

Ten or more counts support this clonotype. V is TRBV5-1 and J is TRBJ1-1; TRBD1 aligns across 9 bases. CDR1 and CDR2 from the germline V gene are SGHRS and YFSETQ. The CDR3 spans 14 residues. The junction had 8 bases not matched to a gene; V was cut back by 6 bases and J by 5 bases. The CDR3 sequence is CASTTGGGGTEAFF. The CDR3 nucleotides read TGCGCCAGCACAACAGGGGGCGGGGGGACTGAAGCTTTCTTT.

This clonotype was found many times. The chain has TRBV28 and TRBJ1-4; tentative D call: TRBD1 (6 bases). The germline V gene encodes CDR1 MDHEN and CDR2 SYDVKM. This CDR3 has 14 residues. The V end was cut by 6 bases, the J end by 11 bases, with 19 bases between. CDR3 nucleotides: TGTGCCAGCAGGCCAGGGGTGGGTGGGGTGAAACTGTTTTTT. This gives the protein CASRPGVGGVKLFF. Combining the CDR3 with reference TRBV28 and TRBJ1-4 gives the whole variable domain DVKVTQSSRYLVKRTGEKVFLECVQDMDHENMFWYRQDPGLGLRLIYFSYDVKMKEKGDIPEGYSVSREKKERFSLILESASTNQTSMYLCASRPGVGGVKLFFGSGTQLSVL.

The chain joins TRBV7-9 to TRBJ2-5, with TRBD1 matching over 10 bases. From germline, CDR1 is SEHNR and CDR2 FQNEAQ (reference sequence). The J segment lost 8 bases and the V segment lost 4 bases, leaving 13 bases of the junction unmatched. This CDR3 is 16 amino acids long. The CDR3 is CASSSIPGQGSDTQYF. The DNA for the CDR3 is TGTGCCAGCAGCTCAATCCCGGGACAGGGGTCGGATACCCAGTACTTC.

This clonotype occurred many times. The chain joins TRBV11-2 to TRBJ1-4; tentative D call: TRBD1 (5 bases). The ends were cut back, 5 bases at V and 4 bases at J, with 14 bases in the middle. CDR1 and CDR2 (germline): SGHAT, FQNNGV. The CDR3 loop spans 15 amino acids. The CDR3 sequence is CASSPGSASNEKLFF. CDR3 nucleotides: TGTGCCAGCAGCCCAGGGTCAGCCAGTAATGAAAAACTGTTTTTT.